The 32 T cell receptor beta chains given below trace back to one sample, sequenced in a study of T cells after yellow fever vaccination (dated by TCRdb to 2018 to 2020). Interpreted using the paper, the treatment or condition label stands for: live attenuated yellow fever vaccine strain. The library relied on 5' RACE. Data came from an Illumina HiSeq 2500. TCRdb reanalyzed the raw reads on its own, using fastp at Q25 for trimming and MiXCR for clone calling, and kept in-frame beta chains. Entries that share a CDR3 protein sequence are merged under the most common genes and DNA. The sample profile shows more than 250,000 distinct CDR3 sequences; around 7% of them were found once. The ten biggest clones cover 18% of the sample. The sequenced sample was PBMCs, obtained roughly 46 days after the first yellow fever vaccination. All receptors come from a man between 18 and 29 years old who received the YFV17D yellow fever vaccine.

The rearrangement links TRBV20-1 to TRBJ2-5; 9 bases match TRBD2. The CDR3 runs 15 residues. Germline V lookup: CDR1 DFQATT, CDR2 SNEGSKA (reference sequence). V lost 1 base, J lost 5 bases, and 8 bases stayed unmatched. The CDR3 sequence is CSARGLAGDRETQYF. CDR3 coding DNA: TGCAGTGCTAGAGGATTAGCGGGGGATCGCGAGACCCAGTACTTC.

The gene calls are TRBV7-8 and TRBJ1-3; D might be TRBD1 (5 bases). This CDR3 comprises 13 residues. Germline V gives CDR1 SGHVS, CDR2 FQNEAQ. Trimming pared 8 bases from V and 4 bases from J, leaving 12 bases between. Here the CDR3 reads CASGTGVGNTIYF. In nucleotides, the CDR3 is TGTGCCAGCGGGACGGGGGTCGGAAACACCATATATTTT.

This clonotype was picked up a small number of times. The genes are TRBV6-5 and TRBJ1-1; D call uncertain. The CDR3 covers 14 residues. Germline-derived CDR1 and CDR2 are MNHEY and SVGAGI. Trimming removed 4 bases at V and 1 base at J, with 10 bases between. The CDR3 DNA sequence: TGTGCCAGCAGTTCGACGTCAGGGAACACTGAAGCTTTCTTT. It is translated as CASSSTSGNTEAFF.

This chain joins TRBV6-2 or TRBV6-3 and TRBJ2-7, with D possibly TRBD1 on 5 matching bases. The CDR3 consists of 14 residues. Germline values: CDR1 MNHEY, CDR2 SVGEGT. V dropped 1 base and J dropped 1 base, with 8 bases sitting between them. DNA of the CDR3: TGTGCCAGCAGTTACTGGACACCATCCTACGAGCAGTACTTC. Translated, it gives CASSYWTPSYEQYF.

The rearrangement joins TRBV5-1 to TRBJ1-5; possibly TRBD1 for D (5 bases). The germline V gene encodes CDR1 SGHRS and CDR2 YFSETQ. This CDR3 contains 15 residues. The ends were cut back, 4 bases at V and 7 bases at J, with 18 bases in the middle. CDR3 residues: CASSEGPGVKQPQHF. CDR3 bases: TGCGCCAGCAGCGAAGGACCGGGGGTTAAGCAGCCCCAGCATTTT.

The chain is built from TRBV20-1 and TRBJ2-3; 9 bases agree with TRBD2. Germline loops: CDR1 DFQATT, CDR2 SNEGSKA (reference sequence). The CDR3 length is 15 residues. The junction had 8 bases not matched to a gene; V was cut back by 3 bases and J by 4 bases. CDR3 nucleotide sequence: TGCAGTGCTAGTGGGGCTAGCGGGGTGGCAGATACGCAGTATTTT. Amino acids: CSASGASGVADTQYF.

The chain links TRBV5-4 to TRBJ1-2; D not certain. The CDR3 spans 12 residues. Germline V gene lookup returns CDR1 SGHNT and CDR2 YYREEE (reference sequence). CDR3 protein: CAASGTSYGYTF. For the CDR3, the DNA is TGTGCAGCGAGTGGCACTTCCTATGGCTACACCTTC.

This clonotype was seen many times. The chain combines TRBV29-1 with TRBJ1-4; D is undetermined. Trimming took 6 bases from V and 10 from J, leaving 18 bases between them. The CDR3 is 13 residues long. Germline V gives CDR1 SQVTM, CDR2 ANQGSEA. The DNA for the CDR3 is TGCAGCGTCATAGCCGAAGGGAATCCAAAACTGTTTTTT. The encoded protein is CSVIAEGNPKLFF.

The chain joins TRBV10-3 to TRBJ2-3, with D tentatively TRBD1 or TRBD2 (5 bases each). V was clipped by 6 bases and J by 5 bases, with 18 bases between them. The CDR3 runs to 15 residues. CDR1 ENHRY and CDR2 SYGVKD come from the germline V gene. The CDR3 region is CAIRGTGKGGDTQYF. The CDR3 nucleotides read TGTGCCATCAGGGGGACGGGTAAAGGTGGAGATACGCAGTATTTT.

At least ten counts were recorded for this clonotype. The CDR3 nucleotides read TGTGCCACCAGCAATAGGGTGGGGACCGGGGAGCTGTTTTTT. As protein: CATSNRVGTGELFF. This sequence joins TRBV15 and TRBJ2-2; D is undetermined. CDR3 length: 14 residues. From germline, CDR1 is LNHNV and CDR2 YYDKDF (reference sequence). V dropped 4 bases and J dropped 5 bases, with 11 bases sitting between them. The complete variable domain, with remaining parts taken from reference TRBV15 and TRBJ2-2, reads DAMVIQNPRYQVTQFGKPVTLSCSQTLNHNVMYWYQQKSSQAPKLLFHYYDKDFNNEADTPDNFQSRRPNTSFCFLDIRSPGLGDTAMYLCATSNRVGTGELFFGEGSRLTVL.

This clonotype was counted at least ten times. The rearrangement joins TRBV20-1 to TRBJ2-5; 9 nucleotides line up with TRBD1. Germline lookup yields CDR1 DFQATT and CDR2 SNEGSKA (reference sequence). This CDR3 comprises 13 residues. The V segment lost 6 bases and the J segment 1 base; nucleotides outside the gene matches: 3. The CDR3, as DNA: TGCAGTGCAGGGGACAGGGCCCAAGAGACCCAGTACTTC. This encodes CSAGDRAQETQYF.

This clonotype was seen only a few times. J is TRBJ2-3 and V is TRBV5-8; D unclear. From germline, CDR1 is SGHTS and CDR2 YDEGEE. V lost 2 bases, J lost 1 base, and 5 bases lay in between. The CDR3 spans 13 residues. CDR3 DNA sequence: TGTGCCAGCAGCTTCGACCGCACAGATACGCAGTATTTT. It is translated as CASSFDRTDTQYF.

CDR3 DNA: TGTGCCAGCAGCTTAGGGGAGGTTTATTTTTCCCTCCACTTT. It yields the protein CASSLGEVYFSLHF. V gene TRBV11-2 combines with J gene TRBJ1-6, with D unresolved. The germline gives CDR1 SGHAT, CDR2 FQNNGV. The length of the CDR3 is 14 residues. V was clipped by 1 base and J by 14 bases, with 15 bases between them.

This clonotype was detected only a few times. The rearrangement joins TRBV28 to TRBJ1-5; D is undetermined. The length of the CDR3 is 15 residues. Germline V gene sequence: CDR1 MDHEN, CDR2 SYDVKM. Trimming left V 4 bases short and J 0 bases short, with 10 bases between. CDR3 in amino acids: CASSSSSFSNQPQHF. The CDR3 DNA reads as TGTGCCAGCAGTTCCAGCTCATTTAGCAATCAGCCCCAGCATTTT.

CDR3 in amino acids: CASSYSSGGSYNEQFF. CDR3 nucleotides: TGTGCCAGCAGTTACTCCAGCGGGGGGTCCTACAATGAGCAGTTCTTC. The chain carries TRBV6-5 and TRBJ2-1; 9 nucleotides align to TRBD2. Germline V gene data show CDR1 as MNHEY and CDR2 as SVGAGI. The V gene end was trimmed by 0 bases and the J gene end by 1 base; junction bases not matched to a gene: 1. There are 16 residues in the CDR3.

V is TRBV5-4 and J is TRBJ2-3; 9 bases map to TRBD1. The CDR3 length is 13 residues. J lost 7 bases, V lost 8 bases, and 8 bases had no gene match. CDR1 and CDR2 (germline): SGHNT, YYREEE (reference sequence). CDR3 amino acids: CARSVDRGNTQYF. CDR3 DNA: TGTGCCAGAAGCGTGGACAGGGGAAATACGCAGTATTTT.

The chain couples TRBV20-1 to TRBJ2-7; 7 bases match TRBD1. Germline CDR1 is DFQATT and CDR2 is SNEGSKA (reference sequence). V lost 5 bases to trimming and J lost 9 bases; unmatched junction nucleotides: 10. The CDR3 contains 12 residues. The CDR3 here is CSAGRGQDGQYV. As DNA, the CDR3 is TGCAGTGCTGGAAGGGGGCAGGATGGGCAGTACGTC.

The rearrangement joins TRBV7-9 to TRBJ1-3, with unresolved D. Between the trimmed V and J ends, which lost 3 bases and 0 bases, there was a span of 3 bases. The CDR3 runs 13 residues. Germline CDR1 SEHNR, CDR2 FQNEAQ (reference sequence). The CDR3 bases are TGTGCCAGCAGCTTTTTCTCTGGAAACACCATATATTTT. Translating it yields CASSFFSGNTIYF.

The CDR3 region is CASGGDIGNQPQHF. CDR3 DNA: TGTGCCAGTGGGGGAGACATAGGCAATCAGCCCCAGCATTTT. The V and J genes are TRBV19 and TRBJ1-5, with TRBD1 as a possible D gene (5 bases). With 8 bases removed from V and 2 bases from J, the gap between germline ends came to 13 bases. Per germline, CDR1 LNHDA and CDR2 SQIVND (reference sequence). The CDR3 runs to 14 residues.

This rearrangement joins TRBV7-2 to TRBJ1-4; 7 nucleotides match TRBD1. V lost 5 bases and J lost 10; bases outside the gene matches: 7. The CDR3 runs 13 residues. Germline assignment: CDR1 SGHTA and CDR2 FQGNSA. CDR3 in amino acids: CASSQGGYGKLFF. CDR3 DNA: TGTGCCAGCAGCCAGGGGGGCTACGGAAAACTGTTTTTT.

This clonotype has at least ten counts. V and J are TRBV12-3 or TRBV12-4 and TRBJ2-7; 9 positions match TRBD1. CDR3 length: 14 residues. Trimming removed 6 bases from V and 4 bases from J; junction bases left unmatched: 7. The CDR3 DNA follows: TGTGCCAGCAGGGACGGGACAGGGCCGTACGAGCAGTACGTC. As protein: CASRDGTGPYEQYV.

This rearrangement joins TRBV4-1 to TRBJ2-5; D remains unclear. The CDR3 covers 16 residues. The germline gives CDR1 MGHRA, CDR2 YSYEKL. With 3 bases removed from V and 2 bases from J, the gap between germline ends came to 16 bases. The CDR3 loop is CASSHGVSPSQETQYF. The CDR3 DNA reads TGCGCCAGCAGCCACGGTGTGAGCCCCTCGCAAGAGACCCAGTACTTC.

The J gene is TRBJ1-1, the V gene TRBV4-1, with 8 bases lining up with TRBD1. The V and J ends lost 6 bases and 3 bases, in that order; junction bases with no gene match: 12. Germline V CDR1 and CDR2: MGHRA, YSYEKL. This CDR3 is built from 16 residues. The CDR3 DNA sequence: TGCGCCAGCAGATTAAGGACAGGGATTCCTTACACTGAAGCTTTCTTT. This sequence encodes CASRLRTGIPYTEAFF.

This clonotype was counted between two and nine times. In nucleotides, the CDR3 is TGTGCCAGCAGTGGCAGGCCCAATTCACCCCTCCACTTT. This codes for CASSGRPNSPLHF. The V gene is TRBV28, the J gene TRBJ1-6; D unresolved. The V and J ends lost 5 bases and 7 bases respectively, with 9 bases between them. The CDR3 is 13 amino acids. Germline lookup yields CDR1 MDHEN and CDR2 SYDVKM.

V and J are TRBV5-6 and TRBJ1-5; no clear D gene. The V end was cut by 6 bases, the J end by 6 bases, with 13 bases between. This CDR3 is built from 13 residues. Per germline, CDR1 SGHDT and CDR2 YYEEEE. This CDR3 is CASTSGSSQPQHF. The CDR3 DNA reads as TGTGCCAGCACCTCAGGCTCCAGTCAGCCCCAGCATTTT.

The rearrangement links TRBV12-3 or TRBV12-4 to TRBJ2-5; 15 nucleotides match TRBD2. The V and J ends lost 2 bases and 5 bases, in that order; junction bases with no gene match: 6. CDR3 length: 17 residues. The CDR3: CASSLRTSGGGVETQYF. In DNA form, the CDR3 reads TGTGCCAGCAGTTTACGGACTAGCGGGGGGGGTGTGGAGACCCAGTACTTC.

The chain recombines TRBV5-4 with TRBJ2-1; the D is unclear. This CDR3 spans 13 amino acids. Trimming pared 1 base from V and 7 bases from J, leaving 9 bases between. CDR1 and CDR2 (germline): SGHNT, YYREEE (reference sequence). The CDR3 DNA sequence: TGTGCCAGCAGCTTGTCTTCTGCGAATGAGCAGTTCTTC. Translating gives CASSLSSANEQFF.

This chain uses TRBV5-1 with TRBJ2-1; 14 bases agree with TRBD2. The germline gives CDR1 SGHRS, CDR2 YFSETQ. The junction had 7 bases not matched to a gene; V was cut back by 4 bases and J by 4 bases. This CDR3 region has 17 residues. CDR3 amino acids: CASSGGTSGGVYNEQFF. The CDR3 nucleotides read TGCGCCAGCAGCGGAGGGACTAGCGGGGGAGTATACAATGAGCAGTTCTTC.

This clonotype was observed a handful of times. The V and J genes are TRBV7-2 and TRBJ2-5, with 12 nucleotides matching TRBD1. CDR1 SGHTA and CDR2 FQGNSA come from the germline V gene. The junction had 12 bases not matched to a gene; V was cut back by 5 bases and J by 5 bases. CDR3 length: 17 residues. The CDR3 DNA is TGTGCCAGCAGCCACCCCCCGGGACAGGGGGCGGCGGAGACCCAGTACTTC. This sequence encodes CASSHPPGQGAAETQYF.

The rearrangement joins TRBV5-5 to TRBJ1-6; TRBD1 is a possible D gene (6 bases). The CDR3 contains 16 residues. The V gene lost 4 bases and the J gene lost 9 bases, with 20 bases spanning the gap. The germline CDR1 and CDR2 sequences are SGHKS and YYEKEE (reference sequence). The CDR3 nucleotides read TGTGCCAGCAGCCCTCCGGGGCAGGGGTTCGGTTCACCCCTCCACTTT. It codes for CASSPPGQGFGSPLHF.

The table lists this clonotype with many counts. CDR3 loop: CASSRQGENIQYF. CDR3 coding DNA: TGTGCCAGCAGTCGACAGGGGGAGAACATTCAGTACTTC. V usage is TRBV27 and J usage is TRBJ2-4; 9 positions agree with TRBD1. The CDR3 contains 13 residues. V shed 5 bases and J 7 bases; nucleotides not matched to a gene: 3. Germline V gives CDR1 MNHEY, CDR2 SMNVEV (reference sequence).

This clonotype has just a few counts. The rearrangement uses TRBV28 and TRBJ2-1, with 8 bases matching TRBD1. The CDR3 sequence is 15 residues long. Germline CDR1 reads MDHEN; CDR2 reads SYDVKM. Trimming took 5 bases from V and 12 from J; bases not matched to a gene: 15. This chain's CDR3 is CASSLGQGSGFGQFF. The DNA of the CDR3 is TGTGCCAGCAGTCTAGGACAGGGCTCAGGGTTTGGGCAGTTCTTC.